Below are 31 T cell receptor beta chains sequenced from a single sample in a study of blood T cell repertoires in COVID-19. Libraries were prepared by immunoSEQ multiplex PCR; TCRdb keeps only in-frame clonotypes and omits some of them. The sample contains 100,000 to 120,000 clones, 65% to 80% of which appear only once. Sequencing was carried out using peripheral blood. The source is a woman in her 40s with acute or convalescent COVID-19.

The chain has TRBV11-3 and TRBJ1-4; 9 bases agree with TRBD1. V lost 3 bases, J lost 7 bases, and 18 bases stayed unmatched. The CDR3 is made up of 19 amino acids. The germline V gene has CDR1 SGHNT and CDR2 YENEEA. The CDR3 sequence: CASSLPLRGQGSWGEKLFF. CDR3 nucleotides: TGTGCCAGCAGCTTGCCCCTCCGGGGACAGGGTTCTTGGGGTGAAAAACTGTTTTTT. Together with reference TRBV11-3 and TRBJ1-4, the CDR3 gives the full variable domain: EAGVVQSPRYKIIEKKQPVAFWCNPISGHNTLYWYLQNLGQGPELLIRYENEEAVDDSQLPKDRFSAERLKGVDSTLKIQPAELGDSAVYLCASSLPLRGQGSWGEKLFFGSGTQLSVL.

This clone was counted only a few times. This chain connects TRBV6-5 to TRBJ2-5; 7 bases fit TRBD2. Germline V lookup: CDR1 MNHEY, CDR2 SVGAGI. This CDR3 has 15 residues. The V segment lost 6 bases and the J segment 2 bases; nucleotides outside the gene matches: 9. The CDR3 sequence: CASRIQAGIQETQYF. DNA for the CDR3: TGTGCCAGCAGAATTCAAGCGGGGATACAAGAGACCCAGTACTTC.

The CDR3 DNA sequence: TGTGCCACCAGTGTCAGGGGTACGCAGTATTTT. Amino acid sequence: CATSVRGTQYF. The V and J genes are TRBV24-1 and TRBJ2-3, with D tentatively TRBD1 (6 bases). The CDR3 length is 11 residues. V lost 5 bases and J lost 8, with 7 bases in between. Per the germline V gene, CDR1 is KGHDR and CDR2 is SFDVKD.

This clone appeared a few times. The J gene is TRBJ2-5, the V gene TRBV19, with D possibly matching TRBD1 (5 bases). Trimming took off 2 bases at V and 5 bases at J, with 15 bases between the two ends. CDR1 LNHDA and CDR2 SQIVND come from the germline V gene (reference sequence). The CDR3 extends over 15 amino acids. CDR3 loop: CASSIMGSGWETQYF. The CDR3 DNA is TGTGCCAGTAGTATAATGGGGTCAGGGTGGGAGACCCAGTACTTC.

The chain recombines TRBV5-6 with TRBJ1-6; maybe TRBD1 (6 bases). Germline values: CDR1 SGHDT, CDR2 YYEEEE. Trimming took 4 bases from V and 10 from J, leaving 15 bases between them. This CDR3 contains 14 residues. CDR3 region: CASSPGTITSPLHF. The CDR3 DNA is TGTGCCAGCAGCCCGGGGACAATAACCTCACCCCTCCACTTT.

The genes are TRBV30 and TRBJ1-5; 10 bases line up with TRBD1. Germline trimming cut 5 bases from V and 6 bases from J; bases unmatched to any gene: 4. CDR3 length: 13 residues. CDR1 and CDR2 from the germline V gene are GTSNPN and SVGIG (reference sequence). The CDR3 is CAWDRGRGQPQHF. The DNA of the CDR3 is TGTGCCTGGGACAGGGGGCGAGGTCAGCCCCAGCATTTT.

This chain uses TRBV19 with TRBJ2-3; 9 nucleotides match TRBD2. Germline trimming cut 3 bases from V and 0 bases from J; bases unmatched to any gene: 10. This CDR3 spans 18 amino acids. The germline V gene encodes CDR1 LNHDA and CDR2 SQIVND (reference sequence). The CDR3 bases are TGTGCCAGTAGTATTCAGTTGGCAACTAGCGGGAGCACAGATACGCAGTATTTT. Translating it yields CASSIQLATSGSTDTQYF. The whole variable domain, filled in from reference TRBV19 and TRBJ2-3, reads DGGITQSPKYLFRKEGQNVTLSCEQNLNHDAMYWYRQDPGQGLRLIYYSQIVNDFQKGDIAEGYSVSREKKESFPLTVTSAQKNPTAFYLCASSIQLATSGSTDTQYFGPGTRLTVL.

The rearrangement uses TRBV5-1 and TRBJ1-5, with D possibly matching TRBD1 (6 bases). Trimming left V 4 bases short and J 4 bases short, with 12 bases between. The CDR3 contains 14 residues. Looked up from germline, CDR1 is SGHRS and CDR2 is YFSETQ. CDR3 DNA sequence: TGCGCCAGCAGCCCCGGGACACAAAATCAGCCCCAGCATTTT. Protein product: CASSPGTQNQPQHF.

The chain recombines TRBV9 with TRBJ2-1, with unresolved D. Germline V lookup: CDR1 SGDLS, CDR2 YYNGEE. Trimming took off 3 bases at V and 0 bases at J, with 10 bases between the two ends. The CDR3 spans 15 residues. The CDR3 sequence: CASSAPLSSYNEQFF. The CDR3 nucleotides read TGTGCCAGCAGCGCTCCTCTGAGCTCCTACAATGAGCAGTTCTTC.

The V and J genes are TRBV2 and TRBJ2-1, with D perhaps matching TRBD2 (7 bases). Between the trimmed V and J ends, which lost 6 bases and 10 bases, there was a span of 13 bases. CDR1 SNHLY and CDR2 FYNNEI come from the germline V gene. This CDR3 comprises 12 residues. The CDR3 protein is CASRGGPAEQFF. In DNA, the CDR3 is TGTGCCAGCAGGGGGGGGCCGGCCGAGCAGTTCTTC.

To note about this clone: A much larger clone sits a single nucleotide away, making a read error possible. The CDR3 sequence is CASSFESSYNSPLHF. CDR3 in DNA: TGCGCCAGCAGCTTTGAGAGCTCCTATAATTCACCCCTCCACTTT. This chain joins TRBV5-1 and TRBJ1-6, with unresolved D. V shed 2 bases and J shed 0 bases, with 6 bases lying between them. Germline CDR1 is SGHRS and CDR2 is YFSETQ. The CDR3 is made up of 15 amino acids.

This chain connects TRBV9 to TRBJ2-1; D perhaps matches TRBD1 (6 bases). V lost 0 bases and J 6 bases, leaving 16 bases between the germline ends. The V gene's germline CDR1 is SGDLS and CDR2 YYNGEE. This CDR3 has 16 amino acids. The chain's CDR3 is CASSVGQGIITNEQFF. CDR3 in DNA: TGTGCCAGCAGCGTAGGGCAGGGGATTATTACCAATGAGCAGTTCTTC.

The chain employs TRBV19 and TRBJ1-1, with a tentative D call TRBD1 (6 bases). Trimming removed 3 bases from V and 3 bases from J, with 29 bases in between. Germline-derived CDR1 and CDR2 are LNHDA and SQIVND (reference sequence). The CDR3 length is 20 residues. The CDR3 DNA is TGTGCCAGTAGTATGCGGGAGAATGCGCGCAGGGGTGGAGGGGACACTGAAGCTTTCTTT. Its translation: CASSMRENARRGGGDTEAFF.

The J gene is TRBJ2-5, the V gene TRBV6-2 or TRBV6-3, with 8 bases identical to TRBD1. The CDR3 is made up of 14 amino acids. Germline V gene lookup returns CDR1 MNHEY and CDR2 SVGEGT. Trimming at V came to 6 bases and at J to 5 bases, leaving 8 bases not matched to a gene. The CDR3 sequence is CASRPQGAWETQYF. Written as DNA, the CDR3 is TGTGCCAGCAGACCTCAGGGGGCTTGGGAGACCCAGTACTTC.

The chain links TRBV5-5 to TRBJ2-5; D gene uncertain. CDR3 size: 17 residues. V was trimmed by 1 base and J by 1 base, leaving 17 bases between them. Germline V gene data show CDR1 as SGHKS and CDR2 as YYEKEE (reference sequence). The CDR3, as DNA: TGTGCCAGCAGCTTGTTTGCAGGAAAATTCCCCCAAGAGACCCAGTACTTC. Translating it yields CASSLFAGKFPQETQYF.

The chain carries TRBV7-6 and TRBJ1-4, with a weak D call TRBD1 (6 bases). Germline CDR1 and CDR2: SGHVS and FNYEAQ. The CDR3 spans 14 residues. The germline V and J ends were trimmed by 1 base and 5 bases, with 8 bases remaining between them. The CDR3 loop reads CASSLDRENEKLFF. The CDR3, as DNA: TGTGCCAGCAGCTTAGACAGGGAGAATGAAAAACTGTTTTTT. The complete variable domain, with remaining parts taken from reference TRBV7-6 and TRBJ1-4, reads GAGVSQSPRYKVTKRGQDVALRCDPISGHVSLYWYRQALGQGPEFLTYFNYEAQQDKSGLPNDRFSAERPEGSISTLTIQRTEQRDSAMYRCASSLDRENEKLFFGSGTQLSVL.

V usage is TRBV7-9 and J usage is TRBJ2-2; TRBD1 matches at 8 bases. Germline V CDR1 and CDR2: SEHNR, FQNEAQ (reference sequence). V dropped 5 bases and J dropped 5; count of bases not matched to a gene: 10. The CDR3 has 16 amino acids. CDR3 loop: CASSPQGDRRTGELFF. The DNA for the CDR3 is TGTGCCAGCAGCCCCCAGGGGGACAGGCGGACCGGGGAGCTGTTTTTT. Filled out from reference TRBV7-9 and TRBJ2-2, the complete variable domain reads DTGVSQNPRHKITKRGQNVTFRCDPISEHNRLYWYRQTLGQGPEFLTYFQNEAQLEKSRLLSDRFSAERPKGSFSTLEIQRTEQGDSAMYLCASSPQGDRRTGELFFGEGSRLTVL.

This chain joins TRBV5-4 and TRBJ2-3, with TRBD2 as a possible D gene (5 bases). The CDR3 has 15 residues. The germline CDR1 and CDR2 sequences are SGHNT and YYREEE (reference sequence). Trimming removed 1 base at V and 2 bases at J, with 11 bases between. CDR3 in amino acids: CASSLLGVVTDTQYF. Written as DNA, the CDR3 is TGTGCCAGCAGCTTGCTCGGGGTCGTCACAGATACGCAGTATTTT.

The chain joins TRBV28 to TRBJ2-1; perhaps TRBD1 as D (5 bases). Trimming removed 4 bases at V and 8 bases at J, with 6 bases between. The CDR3 consists of 11 residues. Germline CDR1 MDHEN, CDR2 SYDVKM. In DNA form, the CDR3 reads TGTGCCAGCAGTTCCAGGGATGAGCAGTTCTTC. Amino acid sequence: CASSSRDEQFF.

V is TRBV9 and J is TRBJ2-4, with D perhaps TRBD2 (7 bases). The V gene's germline CDR1 is SGDLS and CDR2 YYNGEE. V was cut by 0 bases and J by 5 bases, with 12 bases left in between. The CDR3 totals 15 residues. For the CDR3, the DNA is TGTGCCAGCAGCGTAGCGGGGGGCAGCCAAAACATTCAGTACTTC. It yields the protein CASSVAGGSQNIQYF.

On this clone: Other DNA sequences from this sample encode an identical CDR3 as well. This chain joins TRBV19 and TRBJ1-5; 11 nucleotides match TRBD1. V was pared by 6 bases and J by 1 base, with 2 bases of the junction left unmatched. Germline values: CDR1 LNHDA, CDR2 SQIVND (reference sequence). The CDR3 runs to 15 residues. CDR3 in DNA: TGTGCCAGTAGCTGGGACAGGGGGAGCAATCAGCCCCAGCATTTT. Amino acid sequence: CASSWDRGSNQPQHF.

This clone was seen only once. The chain employs TRBV14 and TRBJ2-5; TRBD2 aligns across 7 bases. The CDR3 is 13 residues long. The V gene end was trimmed by 4 bases and the J gene end by 7 bases; junction bases not matched to a gene: 6. Germline CDR1 is SGHDN and CDR2 is FVKESK. This CDR3 reads CASSLTWEGTQYF. The CDR3 coding sequence is TGTGCCAGCAGCCTCACGTGGGAGGGGACCCAGTACTTC.

The gene calls are TRBV30 and TRBJ2-1; D might be TRBD2 (5 bases). V shed 4 bases and J shed 6 bases, with 22 bases lying between them. The CDR3 spans 16 residues. Germline CDR1 and CDR2: GTSNPN and SVGIG (reference sequence). CDR3 in amino acids: CAWTRVRGWVGNEQFF. DNA of the CDR3: TGTGCCTGGACGAGGGTGCGAGGCTGGGTGGGCAATGAGCAGTTCTTC.

This clone was seen only a few times. This rearrangement joins TRBV7-2 to TRBJ2-1, with 11 bases that match TRBD2. CDR3 size: 16 residues. CDR1 and CDR2 from the germline V gene are SGHTA and FQGNSA. The junction had 3 bases not matched to a gene; V was cut back by 1 base and J by 4 bases. The CDR3 DNA follows: TGTGCCAGCAGCTTAGAGGCTAGCGGGGGGTACAATGAGCAGTTCTTC. Translation gives CASSLEASGGYNEQFF.

This sequence joins TRBV11-2 and TRBJ1-1; possibly TRBD1 for D (5 bases). Germline V gene sequence: CDR1 SGHAT, CDR2 FQNNGV. V gave up 1 base and J gave up 0 bases, with 9 bases separating them. The CDR3 has 15 amino acids. For the CDR3, the DNA is TGTGCCAGCAGCTTAGCCCCGGGGGTGAACACTGAAGCTTTCTTT. It encodes CASSLAPGVNTEAFF.

This rearrangement joins TRBV11-2 to TRBJ2-3; D possibly corresponds to TRBD2 (6 bases). V was pared by 5 bases and J by 5 bases, with 20 bases between. CDR1 is SGHAT, CDR2 FQNNGV, per germline. This CDR3 comprises 16 residues. The CDR3 DNA is TGTGCCAGCAGCATTACGACTAGGAGGTCTAGAGATACGCAGTATTTT. Residues: CASSITTRRSRDTQYF.

The count of this clone is one. This chain uses TRBV2 with TRBJ1-5, with TRBD1 identical over 9 bases. CDR1 and CDR2 from the germline V gene are SNHLY and FYNNEI. The CDR3 is made up of 14 amino acids. V was pared by 6 bases and J by 6 bases, with 6 bases of the junction left unmatched. CDR3 in DNA: TGTGCCAGCAGCGCAGGACAGGGGCGTCAGCCCCAGCATTTT. It is translated as CASSAGQGRQPQHF.

This clone was recorded a few times. The chain recombines TRBV12-3 or TRBV12-4 with TRBJ1-2; 9 bases line up with TRBD1. V lost 5 bases to trimming and J lost 8 bases; unmatched junction nucleotides: 6. The CDR3 totals 13 residues. This chain's CDR3 is CASSPGQGGGYTF. In DNA form, the CDR3 reads TGTGCCAGCAGTCCGGGACAGGGTGGCGGCTACACCTTC.

This chain links TRBV2 with TRBJ2-4; 7 nucleotides align to TRBD1. V gave up 2 bases and J gave up 7 bases; unmatched junction bases: 5. CDR1 SNHLY and CDR2 FYNNEI come from the germline V gene. The CDR3 length is 14 residues. Written as DNA, the CDR3 is TGTGCCAGCAGTGAAACGACAGGGAAGAACATTCAGTACTTC. Its translation is CASSETTGKNIQYF.

The chain is built from TRBV19 and TRBJ2-1, with TRBD2 identical over 9 bases. Trimming removed 3 bases from V and 9 bases from J; junction bases left unmatched: 6. Germline values: CDR1 LNHDA, CDR2 SQIVND (reference sequence). The CDR3 is 14 residues long. CDR3 residues: CASSIRGGGGEQFF. CDR3 bases: TGTGCCAGTAGTATTCGCGGGGGGGGTGGTGAGCAGTTCTTC.

The chain joins TRBV11-3 to TRBJ2-7, with D perhaps TRBD2 (7 bases). V lost 9 bases, J lost 5 bases, and 17 bases lay in between. CDR1 SGHNT and CDR2 YENEEA come from the germline V gene. This CDR3 is 13 amino acids long. CDR3 coding DNA: TGTGCCAGTGGGGGGGCAGCAGTCCACGAGCAGTACTTC. It translates to CASGGAAVHEQYF. The full variable domain, its missing parts supplied by reference TRBV11-3 and TRBJ2-7, is EAGVVQSPRYKIIEKKQPVAFWCNPISGHNTLYWYLQNLGQGPELLIRYENEEAVDDSQLPKDRFSAERLKGVDSTLKIQPAELGDSAVYLCASGGAAVHEQYFGPGTRLTVT.